A single sample gave rise to the 9 T cell receptor beta chains below, sequenced in a study of blood T cell repertoires in COVID-19. TCRdb's copy holds only in-frame clones and misses some; the assay was immunoSEQ multiplex PCR. The sample shows approximately 15,000 clones, over 75% of them seen only once. The sequenced sample was peripheral blood. These receptors came from a woman in her seventies with active COVID-19.

V gene TRBV7-8 combines with J gene TRBJ1-1; D is ambiguous. Germline CDR1 reads SGHVS; CDR2 reads FQNEAQ. The CDR3 loop spans 15 amino acids. The V gene lost 5 bases and the J gene lost 4 bases, with 17 bases spanning the gap. CDR3 protein: CASSLQYGGSTEAFF. The DNA for the CDR3 is TGTGCCAGCAGCCTCCAGTACGGAGGGAGCACTGAAGCTTTCTTT. Together with reference TRBV7-8 and TRBJ1-1, the CDR3 gives the full variable domain: GAGVSQSPRYKVAKRGQDVALRCDPISGHVSLFWYQQALGQGPEFLTYFQNEAQLDKSGLPSDRFFAERPEGSVSTLKIQRTQQEDSAVYLCASSLQYGGSTEAFFGQGTRLTVV.

This clone was recorded only once. The V and J genes are TRBV5-4 and TRBJ2-7; D call uncertain. Germline V lookup: CDR1 SGHNT, CDR2 YYREEE (reference sequence). The length of the CDR3 is 11 residues. V was shortened by 2 bases and J by 5 bases, with 5 bases between the two germline ends. CDR3 in DNA: TGTGCCAGCAGCTTACAGAACGAGCAGTACTTC. Translation: CASSLQNEQYF.

This chain uses TRBV27 with TRBJ1-4; D might be TRBD1 (6 bases). Per the germline V gene, CDR1 is MNHEY and CDR2 is SMNVEV (reference sequence). Trimming pared 1 base from V and 5 bases from J, leaving 11 bases between. This CDR3 has 15 amino acids. The CDR3 loop is CASSLFRTENEKLFF. In DNA, the CDR3 is TGTGCCAGCAGTTTATTTCGGACAGAGAATGAAAAACTGTTTTTT.

The chain couples TRBV6-1 to TRBJ1-6; a possible D gene is TRBD1 (6 bases). The CDR3 is made up of 15 amino acids. Trimming took off 3 bases at V and 3 bases at J, with 9 bases between the two ends. CDR1 and CDR2 from the germline V gene are MNHNS and SASEGT. This CDR3 is CASSDGQIYNSPLHF. CDR3 DNA sequence: TGTGCCAGCAGTGACGGACAGATCTATAATTCACCCCTCCACTTT.

V is TRBV6-1 and J is TRBJ2-1, with D perhaps TRBD2 (6 bases). Germline lookup yields CDR1 MNHNS and CDR2 SASEGT. Trimming removed 3 bases at V and 9 bases at J, with 6 bases between. The CDR3 extends over 11 amino acids. CDR3 sequence reads: CASSEGGEQFF. In DNA, the CDR3 is TGTGCCAGCAGTGAGGGAGGTGAGCAGTTCTTC.

V gene TRBV18 combines with J gene TRBJ2-7, with TRBD1 matching over 9 bases. Germline V lookup: CDR1 KGHSH, CDR2 LQKENI. The CDR3 sequence is 15 residues long. With V trimmed by 0 bases and J by 3 bases, 3 bases remained unmatched. CDR3 loop: CASSPPGQGLYEQYF. The CDR3 DNA reads TGTGCCAGCTCACCACCGGGACAGGGCCTCTACGAGCAGTACTTC.

The chain has TRBV6-4 and TRBJ1-5; 9 bases are shared with TRBD1. Trimming at V came to 0 bases and at J to 1 base, leaving 13 bases not matched to a gene. Looked up from germline, CDR1 is MRHNA and CDR2 is SNTAGT. The CDR3 is 20 residues long. The CDR3 bases are TGTGCCAGCAGTGACTCGATGGGGACAGGGTATGAAAGAAGCAATCAGCCCCAGCATTTT. It codes for CASSDSMGTGYERSNQPQHF.

This chain uses TRBV18 with TRBJ2-7, with 7 bases fitting TRBD1. The germline gives CDR1 KGHSH, CDR2 LQKENI. V lost 4 bases, J lost 2 bases, and 5 bases stayed unmatched. This CDR3 is 14 amino acids long. The DNA of the CDR3 is TGTGCCAGCTCACGAACCCAGGGGGCCTACGAGCAGTACTTC. This translates into CASSRTQGAYEQYF.

The chain combines TRBV6-6 with TRBJ2-1; 9 bases agree with TRBD2. Germline V CDR1 and CDR2: MNHNY, SVGAGI (reference sequence). V was pared by 5 bases and J by 11 bases, with 19 bases of the junction left unmatched. CDR3 length: 17 amino acids. The CDR3 region is CASSPYVGGSGSTKQFF. CDR3 DNA sequence: TGTGCCAGCAGTCCATACGTAGGGGGTAGCGGGAGTACGAAGCAGTTCTTC.